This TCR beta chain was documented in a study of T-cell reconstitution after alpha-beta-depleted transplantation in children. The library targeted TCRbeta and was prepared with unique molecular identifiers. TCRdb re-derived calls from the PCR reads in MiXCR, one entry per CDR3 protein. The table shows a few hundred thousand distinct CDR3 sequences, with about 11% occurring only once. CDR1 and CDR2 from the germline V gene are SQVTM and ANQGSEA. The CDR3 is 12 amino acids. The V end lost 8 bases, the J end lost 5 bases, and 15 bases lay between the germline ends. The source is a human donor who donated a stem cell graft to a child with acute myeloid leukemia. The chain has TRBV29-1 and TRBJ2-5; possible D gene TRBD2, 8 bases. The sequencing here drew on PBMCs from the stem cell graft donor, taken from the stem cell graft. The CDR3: CSFRGGQETQYF. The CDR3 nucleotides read TGCAGCTTCCGGGGGGGACAGGAGACCCAGTACTTC. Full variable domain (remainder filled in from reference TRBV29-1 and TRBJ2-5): SAVISQKPSRDICQRGTSLTIQCQVDSQVTMMFWYRQQPGQSLTLIATANQGSEATYESGFVIDKFPISRPNLTFSTLTVSNMSPEDSSIYLCSFRGGQETQYFGPGTRLLVL.